This T cell receptor (beta chain) was observed in a study of graft-versus-host responses after intestinal transplantation. Looking at the study overall: Every recipient had anti-thymocyte globulin induction and about three years of tacrolimus plus steroids.

Here immunoSEQ multiplex PCR was the method, and the copy in TCRdb shows in-frame clones only, minus some. The sample lists 86,000 or so clones, approximately 90% seen once, with around 5.8% in the top ten. Trimming stripped 0 bases from V and 4 bases from J, with 19 bases between. There are 17 residues in the CDR3. Germline V lookup: CDR1 ENHRY, CDR2 SYGVKD. General observations from the study: Some patients had graft-donor T cell macrochimerism, and their allografts showed high graft-versus-host to host-versus-graft clonal ratios. Declining HvG levels early post-transplant were linked to peak circulating GvH clone levels.

Turning to this clone: The target antigen is unknown.

This specimen was unstimulated CD8+ T cells sorted from spleen or lymph node cells, taken before intestinal transplant. This sequence joins TRBV10-3 and TRBJ2-7; D is perhaps TRBD1 (6 bases). This sequence originates from a human donor who received an intestinal transplant. The CDR3 nucleotides read TGTGCCATCAGTGAGTCTAACAGGGAAGTGGGATTATACGAGCAGTACTTC. Its translation: CAISESNREVGLYEQYF.